One sample yielded the 27 T cell receptor beta chains listed below, sequenced in a study of cytomegalovirus exposure and HLA in healthy donors. PCR involved 60 Vbeta and 13 Jbeta primers. Sequencing was performed with immunoSEQ multiplex PCR; in TCRdb, only in-frame clones are kept and a portion is missing. The sample contains about 130,000 clones, about 81% of which appear only once. The sequencing input was PBMCs. The receptor set was obtained from a woman in her twenties or thirties in good health and CMV-seronegative.

This clone appeared once. The V gene is TRBV5-1, the J gene TRBJ2-6; D may be TRBD1 (6 bases). The CDR3 runs to 18 residues. Trimming stripped 3 bases from V and 6 bases from J, with 22 bases between. Germline assignment: CDR1 SGHRS and CDR2 YFSETQ. The CDR3 sequence is CASSSNPNRDLLANVLTF. As DNA, the CDR3 is TGCGCCAGCAGCTCGAACCCTAACAGGGATCTCTTGGCCAACGTCCTGACTTTC.

J is TRBJ1-2 and V is TRBV7-2; TRBD1 aligns across 9 bases. CDR3 length: 15 residues. The J segment lost 10 bases and the V segment lost 5 bases, leaving 14 bases of the junction unmatched. Germline CDR1 is SGHTA and CDR2 is FQGNSA. The CDR3 nucleotides read TGTGCCAGCAGCGCAACCCCGGGACAGGGTAGAGCCTACACCTTC. It translates to CASSATPGQGRAYTF.

The genes are TRBV27 and TRBJ1-1; D not resolved. Germline V gives CDR1 MNHEY, CDR2 SMNVEV (reference sequence). V gave up 4 bases and J gave up 1 base, with 7 bases separating them. The CDR3 covers 13 residues. The CDR3: CASSWQKNTEAFF. The DNA of the CDR3 is TGTGCCAGCAGTTGGCAGAAGAACACTGAAGCTTTCTTT.

The chain has TRBV6-1 and TRBJ2-4; TRBD1 matches at 8 bases. The V segment lost 3 bases and the J segment 0 bases; nucleotides outside the gene matches: 1. CDR3 length: 15 amino acids. Germline V gene lookup returns CDR1 MNHNS and CDR2 SASEGT. The CDR3 DNA reads as TGTGCCAGCAGTGACAGGGGGCGAGCCAAAAACATTCAGTACTTC. Protein product: CASSDRGRAKNIQYF.

The chain has TRBV4-1 and TRBJ1-1; TRBD1 agrees at 10 bases. V was clipped by 3 bases and J by 5 bases; unmatched bases: 6. The CDR3 contains 15 residues. The V gene's germline CDR1 is MGHRA and CDR2 YSYEKL. The CDR3 loop is CASSHPGTGVTEAFF. In nucleotides, the CDR3 is TGCGCCAGCAGCCATCCCGGGACAGGGGTTACTGAAGCTTTCTTT.

The CDR3 is CAWSVGQRTFNQPQHF. In DNA form, the CDR3 reads TGTGCCTGGAGTGTGGGACAGCGCACCTTCAATCAGCCCCAGCATTTT. V and J are TRBV30 and TRBJ1-5; 7 bases match TRBD1. The V gene's germline CDR1 is GTSNPN and CDR2 SVGIG (reference sequence). With V trimmed by 0 bases and J by 3 bases, 8 bases remained unmatched. The CDR3 has 16 residues. Based on the CDR3 plus reference TRBV30 and TRBJ1-5, the full variable domain is SQTIHQWPATLVQPVGSPLSLECTVEGTSNPNLYWYRQAAGRGLQLLFYSVGIGQISSEVPQNLSASRPQDRQFILSSKKLLLSDSGFYLCAWSVGQRTFNQPQHFGDGTRLSIL.

J is TRBJ1-2 and V is TRBV19; D is ambiguous. Trimming removed 10 bases from V and 4 bases from J, with 13 bases in between. The CDR3 runs 12 residues. CDR1 LNHDA and CDR2 SQIVND come from the germline V gene (reference sequence). CDR3 amino acids: CATLGEPYGYTF. The CDR3 nucleotides are TGTGCCACTCTCGGGGAACCCTATGGCTACACCTTC.

V is TRBV18 and J is TRBJ1-5, with no clear D. V was cut by 2 bases and J by 3 bases, with 8 bases left in between. The CDR3 consists of 14 residues. Per the germline V gene, CDR1 is KGHSH and CDR2 is LQKENI. Here the CDR3 reads CASSPNGHNQPQHF. CDR3 in DNA: TGTGCCAGCTCACCAAATGGCCACAATCAGCCCCAGCATTTT.

The chain carries TRBV4-3 and TRBJ2-1; D is undetermined. The CDR3 length is 16 residues. Germline V gives CDR1 LGHNA, CDR2 YSLEER. Trimming took 2 bases from V and 0 from J, leaving 11 bases between them. The CDR3 loop reads CASSQTRSSSYNEQFF. The CDR3 coding sequence is TGCGCCAGCAGCCAAACTCGATCTAGCTCCTACAATGAGCAGTTCTTC.

In this sample, this clone turned up many times. The chain employs TRBV4-3 and TRBJ2-2; 7 bases agree with TRBD2. The trim removed 0 bases at V and 6 bases at J, leaving 7 bases unmatched. The CDR3 totals 16 residues. Germline V gene data show CDR1 as LGHNA and CDR2 as YSLEER. The CDR3 DNA follows: TGCGCCAGCAGCCAAGACCTAGGCGGGAGTGCCGGGGAGCTGTTTTTT. Its translation is CASSQDLGGSAGELFF.

In DNA, the CDR3 is TGTGCCAGCAGAGGACAGGGCGGCTACAATGAGCAGTTCTTC. This gives the protein CASRGQGGYNEQFF. The rearrangement links TRBV7-6 to TRBJ2-1; TRBD1 matches at 8 bases. V shed 6 bases and J 3 bases; nucleotides not matched to a gene: 4. The CDR3 contains 14 residues. The germline gives CDR1 SGHVS, CDR2 FNYEAQ.

This chain joins TRBV15 and TRBJ2-1, with a tentative D call TRBD2 (6 bases). Germline V gene data show CDR1 as LNHNV and CDR2 as YYDKDF (reference sequence). The CDR3 totals 17 residues. Trimming removed 5 bases at V and 0 bases at J, with 17 bases between. The CDR3 region has the DNA TGTGCCACCAGCCGAACCTCCGGGACTTTCTCCTACAATGAGCAGTTCTTC. Amino acid sequence: CATSRTSGTFSYNEQFF.

The genes are TRBV10-1 and TRBJ2-3; D possibly corresponds to TRBD2 (7 bases). Trimming took off 3 bases at V and 5 bases at J, with 15 bases between the two ends. The V gene's germline CDR1 is WNHNN and CDR2 SYGVQD (reference sequence). The CDR3 runs 15 residues. For the CDR3, the DNA is TGCGCCAGCAGTGATTGGGGGGGGGCCGGAGATACGCAGTATTTT. It encodes CASSDWGGAGDTQYF.

On this clone: One end of the junction does not line up with germline, which may come from a read error. The chain joins TRBV7-9 to TRBJ2-6; D remains ambiguous. Germline V lookup: CDR1 SEHNR, CDR2 FQNEAQ (reference sequence). CDR3 size: 13 residues. The CDR3 bases are TGTTCCAGCAGCTTAGGGCAAAGCGCCGTCCTGACTTTC. Residues: CSSSLGQSAVLTF.

This rearrangement joins TRBV6-5 to TRBJ1-2; 8 bases align to TRBD1. V dropped 10 bases and J dropped 3; count of bases not matched to a gene: 10. The CDR3 runs to 14 residues. The germline CDR1 and CDR2 sequences are MNHEY and SVGAGI. The CDR3 sequence is CAIYSIQGDYGYTF. Here the CDR3 DNA reads TGTGCCATCTACTCCATACAGGGGGACTATGGCTACACCTTC.

This sequence joins TRBV7-8 and TRBJ2-1, with 9 bases fitting TRBD1. The CDR3 runs 17 residues. J lost 8 bases, V lost 5 bases, and 16 bases had no gene match. Germline CDR1 reads SGHVS; CDR2 reads FQNEAQ. CDR3 DNA: TGTGCCAGCAGCACACCGACAGGGGGAGCGGGATGGCATGAGCAGTTCTTC. Amino acid sequence: CASSTPTGGAGWHEQFF.

Comment on this clone: A junction boundary mismatches the germline segment, possibly from a read error. The sample holds other DNA sequences that translate to the same CDR3. The gene calls are TRBV11-2 and TRBJ1-2; 9 nucleotides line up with TRBD1. This CDR3 contains 14 residues. Germline CDR1 reads SGHAT; CDR2 reads FQNNGV. This CDR3 is CASDVTGGDYGYTF. DNA for the CDR3: TGCGCCAGCGATGTAACAGGGGGCGACTATGGCTACACCTTC.

The chain uses TRBV7-8 and TRBJ2-1; 7 bases line up with TRBD2. The V gene's germline CDR1 is SGHVS and CDR2 FQNEAQ. The V and J ends lost 2 bases and 7 bases, in that order; junction bases with no gene match: 11. The CDR3 has 16 amino acids. The CDR3: CASSLSGGSNRNEQFF. Written as DNA, the CDR3 is TGTGCCAGCAGCTTATCGGGCGGGAGTAATAGGAATGAGCAGTTCTTC.

V is TRBV6-1 and J is TRBJ2-7, with no clear D. The CDR3 covers 12 residues. Germline lookup yields CDR1 MNHNS and CDR2 SASEGT. Trimming removed 4 bases at V and 1 base at J, with 5 bases between. CDR3 region: CASSVYSYEQYF. Here the CDR3 DNA reads TGTGCCAGCAGTGTTTATTCCTACGAGCAGTACTTC.

V is TRBV5-1 and J is TRBJ2-7; perhaps TRBD2 as D (6 bases). The CDR3 consists of 13 residues. V lost 3 bases and J 6 bases, leaving 13 bases between the germline ends. Germline CDR1 SGHRS, CDR2 YFSETQ. As DNA, the CDR3 is TGCGCCAGCAGCTGGGGGGAGGAGGGCGAGCAGTACTTC. Translation gives CASSWGEEGEQYF.

Of note for this clone: One end of the junction is discordant with germline, which a read error may explain. The chain has TRBV27 and TRBJ2-1; perhaps TRBD2 as D (6 bases). Germline V gene lookup returns CDR1 MNHEY and CDR2 SMNVEV (reference sequence). This CDR3 region has 15 residues. In DNA, the CDR3 is TGTGCCGGCAGCTCTCGGGGAGGCTTCCACAATGAGCAGTTCTTC. This sequence encodes CAGSSRGGFHNEQFF.

V and J are TRBV7-9 and TRBJ2-5; weak D call: TRBD1 (6 bases). This CDR3 is built from 15 residues. The germline CDR1 and CDR2 sequences are SEHNR and FQNEAQ (reference sequence). With 1 base removed from V and 3 bases from J, the gap between germline ends came to 12 bases. In DNA, the CDR3 is TGTGCCAGCAGCTTAGGTGGGGGCAGGGAAGAGACCCAGTACTTC. Protein sequence: CASSLGGGREETQYF.

The chain employs TRBV5-4 and TRBJ1-1, with 8 bases identical to TRBD1. V shed 4 bases and J 10 bases; nucleotides not matched to a gene: 9. The V gene's germline CDR1 is SGHNT and CDR2 YYREEE (reference sequence). This CDR3 has 13 amino acids. CDR3 protein: CASSLQDRASAFF. DNA for the CDR3: TGTGCCAGCAGCCTCCAGGACAGGGCTTCAGCTTTCTTT. The complete variable domain, with remaining parts taken from reference TRBV5-4 and TRBJ1-1, reads ETGVTQSPTHLIKTRGQQVTLRCSSQSGHNTVSWYQQALGQGPQFIFQYYREEENGRGNFPPRFSGLQFPNYSSELNVNALELDDSALYLCASSLQDRASAFFGQGTRLTVV.

The gene calls are TRBV9 and TRBJ2-1; 10 bases map to TRBD2. Per the germline V gene, CDR1 is SGDLS and CDR2 is YYNGEE. Trimming at V came to 4 bases and at J to 6 bases, leaving 7 bases not matched to a gene. This CDR3 region has 15 residues. The CDR3 reads CASSPGLAGGNEQFF. The CDR3 nucleotides are TGTGCCAGCAGCCCCGGTTTAGCGGGGGGCAATGAGCAGTTCTTC. The entire variable domain, with the rest obtained from reference TRBV9 and TRBJ2-1, is as follows: DSGVTQTPKHLITATGQRVTLRCSPRSGDLSVYWYQQSLDQGLQFLIQYYNGEERAKGNILERFSAQQFPDLHSELNLSSLELGDSALYFCASSPGLAGGNEQFFGPGTRLTVL.

This chain joins TRBV19 and TRBJ1-1; D is perhaps TRBD1 (6 bases). Deletions cut 6 bases from V and 1 base from J, with 15 bases between. Per germline, CDR1 LNHDA and CDR2 SQIVND (reference sequence). The CDR3 has 15 amino acids. The CDR3 protein is CASSSSDRRNTEAFF. CDR3 bases: TGTGCCAGTAGCTCCTCCGACAGGAGGAACACTGAAGCTTTCTTT.

The chain uses TRBV18 and TRBJ1-2, with TRBD1 identical over 9 bases. The V gene end was trimmed by 2 bases and the J gene end by 7 bases; junction bases not matched to a gene: 11. The CDR3 sequence is 16 residues long. The germline gives CDR1 KGHSH, CDR2 LQKENI. The CDR3 sequence is CASSPAPTGQGSGYTF. The CDR3 DNA is TGTGCCAGCTCACCAGCTCCCACGGGACAGGGCTCTGGCTACACCTTC.

The chain combines TRBV6-5 with TRBJ1-1, with D maybe TRBD1 (5 bases). The germline gives CDR1 MNHEY, CDR2 SVGAGI. The V end was cut by 2 bases, the J end by 0 bases, with 10 bases between. The CDR3 sequence is 15 residues long. CDR3 sequence: CASSYGAGMNTEAFF. In DNA, the CDR3 is TGTGCCAGCAGTTACGGGGCAGGGATGAACACTGAAGCTTTCTTT.